This TCR beta chain appears in the sequencing data of a study of T-cell reconstitution after alpha-beta-depleted transplantation in children. Study-wide points: T-cell numbers and diversity one year post-transplant derived largely from freshly generated T cells.

This clonotype was recorded at least ten times. Its antigen is unidentified. Germline V gene sequence: CDR1 SNHLY, CDR2 FYNNEI. The CDR3 consists of 10 residues. V was pared by 2 bases and J by 12 bases, with 4 bases between. A library of TCRbeta sequences, prepared with unique molecular identifiers, was generated. TCRdb processed the PCR reads anew with MiXCR; each CDR3 protein has one entry. The repertoire has hundreds of thousands of distinct CDR3 sequences, less than 15% of them found once; the top ten carry 0.65% to 0.9%. The sequences come from PBMCs, collected before TCRalphabeta/CD19-depleted stem cell transplant. The gene calls are TRBV2 and TRBJ1-4; no reliable D call. The receptor's source is a girl between 2 and 10 years old with congenital amegakaryocytic thrombocytopenia, due to receive a stem cell transplant. The CDR3 sequence is CASSEQELFF. The CDR3 DNA is TGTGCCAGCAGTGAACAGGAACTGTTTTTT. The variable domain in full, completed from reference TRBV2 and TRBJ1-4, reads EPEVTQTPSHQVTQMGQEVILRCVPISNHLYFYWYRQILGQKVEFLVSFYNNEISEKSEIFDDQFSVERPDGSNFTLKIRSTKLEDSAMYFCASSEQELFFGSGTQLSVL.